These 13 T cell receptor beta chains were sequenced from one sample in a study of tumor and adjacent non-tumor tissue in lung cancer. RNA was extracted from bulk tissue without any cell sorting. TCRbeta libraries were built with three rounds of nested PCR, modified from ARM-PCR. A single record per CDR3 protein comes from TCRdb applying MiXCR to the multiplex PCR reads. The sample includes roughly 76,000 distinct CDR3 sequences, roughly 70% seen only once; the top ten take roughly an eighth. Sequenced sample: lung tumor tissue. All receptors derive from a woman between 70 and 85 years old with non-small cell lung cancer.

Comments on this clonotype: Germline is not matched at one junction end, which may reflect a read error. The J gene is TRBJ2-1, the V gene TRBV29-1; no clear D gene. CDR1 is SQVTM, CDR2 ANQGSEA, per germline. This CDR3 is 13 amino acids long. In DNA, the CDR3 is TGCATCGTAAAACGGCTGGGCATAAATGAGCGGTTCTTC. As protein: CIVKRLGINERFF.

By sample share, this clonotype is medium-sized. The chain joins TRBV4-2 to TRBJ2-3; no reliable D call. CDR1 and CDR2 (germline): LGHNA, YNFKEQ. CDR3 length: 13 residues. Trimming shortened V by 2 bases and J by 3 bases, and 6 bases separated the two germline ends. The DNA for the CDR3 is TGTGCCAGCAGCCAAACTACAACAGATACGCAGTATTTT. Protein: CASSQTTTDTQYF.

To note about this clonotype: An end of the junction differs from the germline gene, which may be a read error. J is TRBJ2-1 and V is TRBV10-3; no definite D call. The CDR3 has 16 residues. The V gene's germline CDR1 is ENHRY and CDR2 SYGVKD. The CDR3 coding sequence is TGCGCCATCAGTGGGATCCGGTCTGGCGGATACAATGGGCAGTCCTTC. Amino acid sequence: CAISGIRSGGYNGQSF.

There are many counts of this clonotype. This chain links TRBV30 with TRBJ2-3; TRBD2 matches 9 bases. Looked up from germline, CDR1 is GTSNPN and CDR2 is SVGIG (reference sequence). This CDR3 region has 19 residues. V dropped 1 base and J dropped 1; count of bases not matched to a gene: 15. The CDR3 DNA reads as TGTGCCTGGAGTGGGGAACTAGCGGGCGCCCGCTTGCGCACAGATACGCAGTATTTT. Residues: CAWSGELAGARLRTDTQYF.

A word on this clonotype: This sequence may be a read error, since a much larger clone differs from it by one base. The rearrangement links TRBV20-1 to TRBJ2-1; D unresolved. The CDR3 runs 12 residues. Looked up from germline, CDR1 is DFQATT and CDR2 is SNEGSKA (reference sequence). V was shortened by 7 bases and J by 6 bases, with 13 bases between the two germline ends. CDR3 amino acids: CSEAPAANEQFF. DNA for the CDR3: TGCAGTGAGGCTCCAGCTGCCAATGAGCAGTTCTTC.

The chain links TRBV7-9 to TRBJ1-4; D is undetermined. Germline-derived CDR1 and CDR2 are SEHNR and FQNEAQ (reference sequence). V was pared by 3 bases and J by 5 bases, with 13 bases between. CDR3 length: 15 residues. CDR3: CASSFLGRWNEKLFF. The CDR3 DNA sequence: TGTGCCAGCAGCTTCCTCGGGAGGTGGAATGAAAAACTGTTTTTT.

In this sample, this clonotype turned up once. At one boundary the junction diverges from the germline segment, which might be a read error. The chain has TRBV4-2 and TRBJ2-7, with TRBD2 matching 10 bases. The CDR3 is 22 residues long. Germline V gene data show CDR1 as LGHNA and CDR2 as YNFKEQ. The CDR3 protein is CDSSQVLIRLLAGLPGSYEQYF. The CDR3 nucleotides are TGTGACAGCAGCCAAGTTCTCATCAGATTACTAGCGGGATTACCGGGCTCCTACGAGCAGTATTTC.

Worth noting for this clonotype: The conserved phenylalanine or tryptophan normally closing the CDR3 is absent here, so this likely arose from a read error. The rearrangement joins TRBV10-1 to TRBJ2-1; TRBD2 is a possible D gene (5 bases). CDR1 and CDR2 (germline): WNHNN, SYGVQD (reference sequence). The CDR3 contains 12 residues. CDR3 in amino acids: CTSSHSGNEQFY. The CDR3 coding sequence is TGCACCAGCAGTCACTCGGGGAATGAGCAGTTCTAC.

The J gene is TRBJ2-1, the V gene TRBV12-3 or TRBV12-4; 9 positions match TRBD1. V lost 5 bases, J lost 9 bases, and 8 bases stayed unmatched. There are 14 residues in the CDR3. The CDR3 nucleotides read TGTGCCAGCAGTCTTAGGACAGGGGACGGTGAGCAGTTCTTC. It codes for CASSLRTGDGEQFF.

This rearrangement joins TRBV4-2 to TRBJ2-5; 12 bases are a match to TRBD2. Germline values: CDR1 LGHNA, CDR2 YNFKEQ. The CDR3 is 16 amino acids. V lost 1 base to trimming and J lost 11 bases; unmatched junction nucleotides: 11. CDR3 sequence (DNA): TGTGCCAGCAGCCAAGCACTAGCGGGAGGCGGGGAGGCTCAGTACTTC. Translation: CASSQALAGGGEAQYF.

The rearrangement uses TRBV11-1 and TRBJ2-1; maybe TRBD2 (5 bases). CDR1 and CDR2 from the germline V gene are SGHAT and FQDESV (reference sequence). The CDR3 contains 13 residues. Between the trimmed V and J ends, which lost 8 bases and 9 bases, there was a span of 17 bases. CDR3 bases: TGTGCCAGCCATTACCATTCCCGGGGTGAGCAGTTCTTC. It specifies CASHYHSRGEQFF. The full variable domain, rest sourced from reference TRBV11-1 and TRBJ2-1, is EAEVAQSPRYKITEKSQAVAFWCDPISGHATLYWYRQILGQGPELLVQFQDESVVDDSQLPKDRFSAERLKGVDSTLKIQPAELGDSAMYLCASHYHSRGEQFFGPGTRLTVL.

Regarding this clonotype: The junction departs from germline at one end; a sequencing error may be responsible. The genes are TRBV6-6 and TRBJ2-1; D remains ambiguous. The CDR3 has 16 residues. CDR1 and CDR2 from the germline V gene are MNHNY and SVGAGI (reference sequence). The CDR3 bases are TGCGCCAGCAGTTACTCGCCCTGGAGCTCCTACAATGAGCAGTTCTTC. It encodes CASSYSPWSSYNEQFF.

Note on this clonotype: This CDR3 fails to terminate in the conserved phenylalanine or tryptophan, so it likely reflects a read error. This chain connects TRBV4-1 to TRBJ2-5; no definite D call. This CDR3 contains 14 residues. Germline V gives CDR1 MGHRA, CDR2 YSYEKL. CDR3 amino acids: CASSQDAKQETQYL. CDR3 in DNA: TGCGCCAGCAGCCAAGATGCCAAACAAGAGACTCAGTACTTA.